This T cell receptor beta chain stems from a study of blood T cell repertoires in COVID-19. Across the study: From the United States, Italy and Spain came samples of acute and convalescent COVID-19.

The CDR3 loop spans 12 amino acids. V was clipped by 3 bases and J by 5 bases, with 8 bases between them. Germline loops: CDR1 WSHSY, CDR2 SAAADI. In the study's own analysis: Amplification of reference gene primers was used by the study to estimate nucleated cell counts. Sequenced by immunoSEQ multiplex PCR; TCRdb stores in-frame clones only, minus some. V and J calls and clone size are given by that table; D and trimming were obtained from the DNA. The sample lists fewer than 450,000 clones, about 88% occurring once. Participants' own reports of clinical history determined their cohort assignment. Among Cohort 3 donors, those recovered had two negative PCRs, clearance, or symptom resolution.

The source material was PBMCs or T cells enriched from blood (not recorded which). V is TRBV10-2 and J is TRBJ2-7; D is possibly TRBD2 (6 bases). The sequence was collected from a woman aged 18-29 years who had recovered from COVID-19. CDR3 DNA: TGCGCCAGCAGTGATACGGGGGACGAGCAGTACTTC. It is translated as CASSDTGDEQYF.